The 10 T cell receptor beta chains below come from one sample, sequenced in a study of blood T cell repertoires in COVID-19 (dated by TCRdb to about 2020). The protocol used for the library was the immunoSEQ multiplex PCR assay. This immuneACCESS table, as held by TCRdb, lists in-frame sequences with V and J called but not all clones. Of the missing ones, under half trace to an unresolved V gene in checked studies; the others have no known cause. Present in this sample are approximately 200,000 clones, over 75% of which were seen just once. The ten top clones hold 3% to 4% of the sample. Sequenced input: PBMCs or T cells enriched from blood (not recorded which). Receptors were obtained from a young woman in a cohort exposed to, infected with or recovered from COVID-19 (not recorded which).

The chain employs TRBV19 and TRBJ1-5, with D maybe TRBD1 (5 bases). V lost 5 bases and J 5 bases, leaving 10 bases between the germline ends. Looked up from germline, CDR1 is LNHDA and CDR2 is SQIVND (reference sequence). The CDR3 loop spans 13 amino acids. CDR3 amino acids: CASSDRYDQPQHF. DNA for the CDR3: TGTGCCAGTAGTGACAGATACGATCAGCCCCAGCATTTT.

The rearrangement links TRBV30 to TRBJ1-5; 7 bases align to TRBD1. The V gene end was trimmed by 0 bases and the J gene end by 0 bases; junction bases not matched to a gene: 14. Germline loops: CDR1 GTSNPN, CDR2 SVGIG (reference sequence). This CDR3 comprises 19 residues. The CDR3 here is CAWSVSPTKGAYSNQPQHF. Here the CDR3 DNA reads TGTGCCTGGAGTGTATCTCCTACTAAGGGGGCCTATAGCAATCAGCCCCAGCATTTT.

V gene TRBV9 combines with J gene TRBJ1-2; weak D call: TRBD1 (5 bases). The V end lost 4 bases, the J end lost 0 bases, and 19 bases lay between the germline ends. In germline, CDR1 is SGDLS, CDR2 YYNGEE. The CDR3 extends over 17 amino acids. CDR3 DNA: TGTGCCAGCAGCTCAAGGGGAGGGGAGTATTCTAACTATGGCTACACCTTC. Amino acids: CASSSRGGEYSNYGYTF.

The rearrangement uses TRBV2 and TRBJ1-5; TRBD1 is a possible D gene (6 bases). CDR3 length equals 13 residues. The V gene's germline CDR1 is SNHLY and CDR2 FYNNEI. The V end was cut by 5 bases, the J end by 7 bases, with 12 bases between. CDR3 DNA sequence: TGTGCCAGCAGTTTACAGGGCGACCAGCCCCAGCATTTT. Amino acid sequence: CASSLQGDQPQHF.

The chain links TRBV28 to TRBJ1-3; D is ambiguous. V lost 9 bases, J lost 0 bases, and 12 bases lay in between. The germline V gene encodes CDR1 MDHEN and CDR2 SYDVKM. The CDR3 sequence is 14 residues long. The CDR3 DNA reads TGTGCCAGTTCCTCACTCCACTCTGGAAACACCATATATTTT. It encodes CASSSLHSGNTIYF.

The gene calls are TRBV3-1 (or the pseudogene TRBV3-2) and TRBJ2-7, with D possibly matching TRBD1 (5 bases). This CDR3 has 15 amino acids. Trimming left V 1 base short and J 3 bases short, with 13 bases between. Germline CDR1 LGHDT, CDR2 YNNKEL (reference sequence). CDR3 protein: CASSQALPGRYEQYF. In DNA form, the CDR3 reads TGTGCCAGCAGCCAAGCCCTACCAGGGCGCTACGAGCAGTACTTC.

This sequence joins TRBV28 and TRBJ1-5; the D is unclear. There are 15 residues in the CDR3. Looked up from germline, CDR1 is MDHEN and CDR2 is SYDVKM. V lost 2 bases and J 2 bases, leaving 10 bases between the germline ends. The CDR3 region is CASSLRGSGNQPQHF. The CDR3 DNA is TGTGCCAGCAGTTTACGGGGTTCGGGCAATCAGCCCCAGCATTTT. Looking up the rest from reference TRBV28 and TRBJ1-5 gives the full variable domain: DVKVTQSSRYLVKRTGEKVFLECVQDMDHENMFWYRQDPGLGLRLIYFSYDVKMKEKGDIPEGYSVSREKKERFSLILESASTNQTSMYLCASSLRGSGNQPQHFGDGTRLSIL.

This sequence joins TRBV11-2 and TRBJ1-2; D remains ambiguous. CDR3 size: 15 residues. V lost 1 base and J lost 4, with 13 bases in between. Per germline, CDR1 SGHAT and CDR2 FQNNGV. The CDR3 loop reads CASSLGRGFGYGYTF. In nucleotides, the CDR3 is TGTGCCAGCAGCTTAGGGCGGGGTTTTGGCTATGGCTACACCTTC.

This clone was detected once. This chain uses TRBV18 with TRBJ2-1; no clear D. Trimming took 6 bases from V and 6 from J, leaving 6 bases between them. The CDR3 runs to 11 residues. Germline CDR1 KGHSH, CDR2 LQKENI. DNA for the CDR3: TGTGCCAGCTCTCAATTCAATGAGCAGTTCTTC. Its protein is CASSQFNEQFF.

The genes are TRBV4-1 and TRBJ1-6; 9 nucleotides line up with TRBD1. Germline V gene lookup returns CDR1 MGHRA and CDR2 YSYEKL. Trimming removed 6 bases from V and 0 bases from J; junction bases left unmatched: 3. The CDR3 loop spans 16 amino acids. CDR3 sequence reads: CASRLTGGSYNSPLHF. DNA of the CDR3: TGCGCCAGCAGGCTGACAGGGGGCTCCTATAATTCACCCCTCCACTTT.